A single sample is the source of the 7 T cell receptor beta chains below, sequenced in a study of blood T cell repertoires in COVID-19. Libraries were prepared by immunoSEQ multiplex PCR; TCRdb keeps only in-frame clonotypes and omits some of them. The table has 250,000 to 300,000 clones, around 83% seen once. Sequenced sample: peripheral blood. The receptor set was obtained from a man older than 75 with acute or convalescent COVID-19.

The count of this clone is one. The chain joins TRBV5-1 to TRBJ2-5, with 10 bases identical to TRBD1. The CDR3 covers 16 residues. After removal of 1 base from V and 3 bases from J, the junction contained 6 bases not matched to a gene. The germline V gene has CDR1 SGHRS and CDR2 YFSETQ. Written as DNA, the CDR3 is TGCGCCAGCAGCTTGAGAGCCGGACAGGGGGAAGAGACCCAGTACTTC. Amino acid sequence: CASSLRAGQGEETQYF. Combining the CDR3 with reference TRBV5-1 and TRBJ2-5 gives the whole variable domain KAGVTQTPRYLIKTRGQQVTLSCSPISGHRSVSWYQQTPGQGLQFLFEYFSETQRNKGNFPGRFSGRQFSNSRSEMNVSTLELGDSALYLCASSLRAGQGEETQYFGPGTRLLVL.

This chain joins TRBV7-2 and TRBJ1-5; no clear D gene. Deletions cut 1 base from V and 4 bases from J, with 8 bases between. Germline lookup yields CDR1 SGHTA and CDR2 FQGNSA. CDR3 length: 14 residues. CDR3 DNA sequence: TGTGCCAGCAGCTTAGATTCCGGTAATCAGCCCCAGCATTTT. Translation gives CASSLDSGNQPQHF.

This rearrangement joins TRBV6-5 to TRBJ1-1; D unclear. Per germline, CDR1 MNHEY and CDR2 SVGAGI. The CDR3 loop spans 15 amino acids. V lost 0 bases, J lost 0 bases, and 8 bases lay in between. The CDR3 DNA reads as TGTGCCAGCAGTTACTCCGGGTACGTGAACACTGAAGCTTTCTTT. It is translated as CASSYSGYVNTEAFF.

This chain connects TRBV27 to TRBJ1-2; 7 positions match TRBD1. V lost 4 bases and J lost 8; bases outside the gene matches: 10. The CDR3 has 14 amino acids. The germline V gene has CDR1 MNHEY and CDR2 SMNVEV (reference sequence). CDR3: CASSSRGRDLGYTF. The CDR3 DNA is TGTGCCAGCAGTTCTAGGGGGCGGGATCTGGGCTACACCTTC.

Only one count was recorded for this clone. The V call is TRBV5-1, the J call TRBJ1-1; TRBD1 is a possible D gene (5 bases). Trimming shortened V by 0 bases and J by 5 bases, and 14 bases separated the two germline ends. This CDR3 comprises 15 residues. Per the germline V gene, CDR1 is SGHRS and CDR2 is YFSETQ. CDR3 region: CASSLGTARGTEAFF. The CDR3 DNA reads TGCGCCAGCAGCTTGGGTACGGCGCGGGGGACTGAAGCTTTCTTT.

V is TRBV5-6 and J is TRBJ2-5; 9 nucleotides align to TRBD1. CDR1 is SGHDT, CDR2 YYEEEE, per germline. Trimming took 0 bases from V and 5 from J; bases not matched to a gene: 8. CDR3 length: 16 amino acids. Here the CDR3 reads CASSLVGGQGQETQYF. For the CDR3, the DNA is TGTGCCAGCAGCTTGGTCGGGGGACAGGGTCAGGAGACCCAGTACTTC.

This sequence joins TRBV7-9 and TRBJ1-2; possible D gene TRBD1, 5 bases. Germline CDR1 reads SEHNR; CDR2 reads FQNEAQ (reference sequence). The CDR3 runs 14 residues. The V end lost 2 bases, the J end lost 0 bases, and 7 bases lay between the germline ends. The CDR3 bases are TGTGCCAGCAGCTTATCAGGGACTAACTATGGCTACACCTTC. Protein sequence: CASSLSGTNYGYTF.